This T cell receptor beta chain was observed in a study of spatial heterogeneity in lung cancer. For the study at large: The average count in raw reads for each unique TCR and UMI combination exceeded eight appearances.

A unique molecular identifier was carried by every single TCR cDNA molecule. One entry per CDR3 protein results from TCRdb running MiXCR on the 5' RACE reads. The sample has under 75,000 distinct CDR3 sequences, about 14% seen once. The time point: sample taken at primary tumor resection. No cells were sorted before sequencing. The whole RNA sequenced was extracted from tumor, nontumor lung or frozen PBMC. Patients with untreated early-stage non-small cell lung cancer, numbering some 72, were the donors. Germline assignment: CDR1 LNHNV and CDR2 YYDKDF (reference sequence). The V gene lost 2 bases and the J gene lost 2 bases, with 6 bases spanning the gap. The length of the CDR3 is 13 residues. In its sample, this clonotype was seen many times.

This material consisted of PBMCs, taken at surgery. The chain joins TRBV15 to TRBJ2-5; a weak D match, TRBD1 (5 bases). The sequence came from a male donor with early-stage non-small cell lung cancer. CDR3 loop: CATSRRQQETQYF. DNA for the CDR3: TGTGCCACCAGCAGAAGACAGCAAGAGACCCAGTACTTC.